This is a list of T cell receptor beta chains from one sample in a study of T cells in Graves' hyperthyroidism and ophthalmopathy. TCRdb re-called the multiplex PCR reads through MiXCR, storing one row per CDR3 protein. The table lists about 350,000 distinct CDR3 sequences, 19% of them singletons. The sample was blood. The source is a woman under 30 with Graves' hyperthyroidism. Both conserved end residues are part of each CDR3. D genes are given only for firm matches. Clone size appears in some rows only: once, few, many, or a class for an expanded clone.

v_call: TRBV5-1
clone_size: NA
j_call: TRBJ1-2
d_call: TRBD1
cdr3_aa: CASSVNAGTGHGYTF
cdr3_nt: TGCGCCAGCAGCGTGAATGCCGGGACAGGTCATGGCTACACCTTC

v_call: TRBV24-1
clone_size: many
j_call: TRBJ2-5
d_call: NA
cdr3_aa: CATSEGRTGETQYF
cdr3_nt: TGTGCCACCAGCGAGGGCAGGACGGGCGAGACCCAGTACTTC

v_call: TRBV2
clone_size: few
j_call: TRBJ2-2
d_call: NA
cdr3_aa: CASSEAGTGELFF
cdr3_nt: TGTGCCAGCAGTGAAGCAGGAACCGGGGAGCTGTTTTTT

v_call: TRBV12-3/TRBV12-4
clone_size: many
j_call: TRBJ1-1
d_call: NA
cdr3_aa: CASSLWGGESEAFF
cdr3_nt: TGTGCCAGCAGTTTATGGGGGGGAGAGAGTGAAGCTTTCTTT

v_call: TRBV6-1
clone_size: once
j_call: TRBJ1-2
d_call: TRBD1
cdr3_aa: CASRPRDRGGYTF
cdr3_nt: TGTGCCAGCAGGCCCAGGGACAGGGGTGGCTACACCTTC

v_call: TRBV24-1
clone_size: many
j_call: TRBJ2-2
d_call: NA
cdr3_aa: CATSEVAGGTGELFF
cdr3_nt: TGTGCCACCAGTGAGGTAGCAGGTGGCACCGGGGAGCTGTTTTTT

v_call: TRBV4-1
clone_size: NA
j_call: TRBJ1-1
d_call: TRBD1
cdr3_aa: CASSQEDRGRTEAFF
cdr3_nt: TGCGCCAGCAGCCAGGAGGACAGGGGACGCACTGAAGCTTTCTTT

v_call: TRBV6-1
clone_size: NA
j_call: TRBJ2-7
d_call: NA
cdr3_aa: CASSPFRGSGFSYEQYF
cdr3_nt: TGTGCCAGCAGCCCTTTCCGGGGGAGCGGGTTCTCCTACGAGCAGTACTTC

v_call: TRBV3-1
clone_size: many
j_call: TRBJ1-1
d_call: NA
cdr3_aa: CASSHPTDSSEAFF
cdr3_nt: TGTGCCAGCAGCCACCCGACCGACAGTTCAGAAGCTTTCTTT

v_call: TRBV20-1
clone_size: many
j_call: TRBJ1-1
d_call: NA
cdr3_aa: CSGGMNTEAFF
cdr3_nt: TGCAGTGGGGGCATGAACACTGAAGCTTTCTTT

v_call: TRBV6-1
clone_size: many
j_call: TRBJ1-3
d_call: NA
cdr3_aa: CASRARLPGNTIYF
cdr3_nt: TGTGCCAGCAGGGCGAGACTCCCTGGAAACACCATATATTTT

v_call: TRBV29-1
clone_size: many
j_call: TRBJ1-1
d_call: NA
cdr3_aa: CSVEMEGRVTEAFF
cdr3_nt: TGCAGCGTTGAAATGGAGGGCCGTGTGACTGAAGCTTTCTTT

v_call: TRBV18
clone_size: NA
j_call: TRBJ2-7
d_call: NA
cdr3_aa: CASSPAPLRSSYEQYF
cdr3_nt: TGTGCCAGCTCACCCGCTCCCCTGAGGAGCTCCTACGAGCAGTACTTC

v_call: TRBV6-1
clone_size: NA
j_call: TRBJ2-5
d_call: NA
cdr3_aa: CASSENSGEAETQYF
cdr3_nt: TGTGCCAGCAGTGAGAATTCTGGCGAGGCAGAGACCCAGTACTTC